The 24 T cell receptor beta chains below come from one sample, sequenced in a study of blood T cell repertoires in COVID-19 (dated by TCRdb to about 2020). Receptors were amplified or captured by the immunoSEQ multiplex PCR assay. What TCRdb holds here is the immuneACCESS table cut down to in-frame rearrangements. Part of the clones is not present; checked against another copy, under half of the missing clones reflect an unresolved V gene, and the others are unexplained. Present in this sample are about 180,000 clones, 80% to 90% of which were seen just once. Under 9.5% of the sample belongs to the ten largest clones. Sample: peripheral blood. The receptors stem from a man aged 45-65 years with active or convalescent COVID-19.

The CDR3 bases are TGTGCCAGCAGCCCCAGGGACAGGGGGCTTAATTCACCCCTCCACTTT. Translation: CASSPRDRGLNSPLHF. The rearrangement links TRBV7-2 to TRBJ1-6; 12 bases map to TRBD1. The CDR3 has 16 amino acids. J was trimmed by 6 bases and V by 5 bases; bases with no gene match: 5. Germline V gives CDR1 SGHTA, CDR2 FQGNSA. Full variable domain (remainder filled in from reference TRBV7-2 and TRBJ1-6): GAGVSQSPSNKVTEKGKDVELRCDPISGHTALYWYRQSLGQGLEFLIYFQGNSAPDKSGLPSDRFSAERTGGSVSTLTIQRTQQEDSAVYLCASSPRDRGLNSPLHFGNGTRLTVT.

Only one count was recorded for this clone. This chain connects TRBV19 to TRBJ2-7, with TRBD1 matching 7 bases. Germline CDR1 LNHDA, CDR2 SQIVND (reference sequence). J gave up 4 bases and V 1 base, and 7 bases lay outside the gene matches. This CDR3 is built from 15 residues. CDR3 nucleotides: TGTGCCAGTAGTATAGGGGCCAGGGGGAATTACGAGCAGTACTTC. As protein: CASSIGARGNYEQYF.

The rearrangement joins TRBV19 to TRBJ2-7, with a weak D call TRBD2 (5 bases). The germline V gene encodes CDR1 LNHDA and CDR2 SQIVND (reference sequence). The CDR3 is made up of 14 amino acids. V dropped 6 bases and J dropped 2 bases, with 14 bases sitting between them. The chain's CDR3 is CASRVGRGAYEQYF. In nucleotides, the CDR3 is TGTGCCAGTAGGGTTGGCCGGGGAGCCTACGAGCAGTACTTC.

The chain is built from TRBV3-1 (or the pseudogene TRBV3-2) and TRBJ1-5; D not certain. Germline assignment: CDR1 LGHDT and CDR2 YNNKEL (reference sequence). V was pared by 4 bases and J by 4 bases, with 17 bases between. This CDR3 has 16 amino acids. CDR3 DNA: TGTGCCAGCAGCCCGCAGTTTGCCCTCCCAAATCAGCCCCAGCATTTT. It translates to CASSPQFALPNQPQHF.

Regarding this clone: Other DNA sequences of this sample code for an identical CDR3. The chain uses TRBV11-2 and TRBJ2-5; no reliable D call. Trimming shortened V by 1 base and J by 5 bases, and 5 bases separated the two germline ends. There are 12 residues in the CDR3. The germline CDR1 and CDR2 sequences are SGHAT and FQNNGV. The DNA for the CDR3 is TGTGCCAGCAGCTTAGTTGAGGAGACCCAGTACTTC. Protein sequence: CASSLVEETQYF.

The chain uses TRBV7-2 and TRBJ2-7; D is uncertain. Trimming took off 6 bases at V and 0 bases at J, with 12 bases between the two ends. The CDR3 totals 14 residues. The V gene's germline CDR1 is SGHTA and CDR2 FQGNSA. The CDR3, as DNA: TGTGCCAGCAGTCGTAGCCGAAGCTCCTACGAGCAGTACTTC. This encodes CASSRSRSSYEQYF.

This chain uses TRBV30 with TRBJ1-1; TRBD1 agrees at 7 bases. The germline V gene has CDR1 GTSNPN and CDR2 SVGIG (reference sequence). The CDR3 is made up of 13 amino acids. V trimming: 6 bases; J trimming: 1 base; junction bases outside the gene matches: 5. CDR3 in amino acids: CACPDRRNTEAFF. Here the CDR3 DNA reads TGTGCCTGCCCGGACAGGAGGAACACTGAAGCTTTCTTT.

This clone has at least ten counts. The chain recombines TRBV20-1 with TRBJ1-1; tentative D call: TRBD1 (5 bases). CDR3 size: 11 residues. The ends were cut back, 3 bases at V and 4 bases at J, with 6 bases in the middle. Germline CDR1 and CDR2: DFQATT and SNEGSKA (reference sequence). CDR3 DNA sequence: TGCAGTGCTAGGGGGCCCACTGAAGCTTTCTTT. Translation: CSARGPTEAFF.

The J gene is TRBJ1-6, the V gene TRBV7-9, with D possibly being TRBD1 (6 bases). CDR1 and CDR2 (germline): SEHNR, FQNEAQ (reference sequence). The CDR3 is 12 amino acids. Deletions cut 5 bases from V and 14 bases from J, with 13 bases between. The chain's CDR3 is CASSRTDQSLHF. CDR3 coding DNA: TGTGCCAGCAGCAGGACAGACCAGTCCCTCCACTTT. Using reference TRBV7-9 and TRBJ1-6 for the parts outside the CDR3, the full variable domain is DTGVSQNPRHKITKRGQNVTFRCDPISEHNRLYWYRQTLGQGPEFLTYFQNEAQLEKSRLLSDRFSAERPKGSFSTLEIQRTEQGDSAMYLCASSRTDQSLHFGNGTRLTVT.

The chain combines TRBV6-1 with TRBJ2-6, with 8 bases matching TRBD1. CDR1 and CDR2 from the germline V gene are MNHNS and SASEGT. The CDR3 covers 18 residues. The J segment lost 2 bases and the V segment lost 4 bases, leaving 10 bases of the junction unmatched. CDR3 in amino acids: CASSATGTGATGANVLTF. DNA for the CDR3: TGTGCCAGCAGTGCTACCGGGACAGGAGCGACTGGGGCCAACGTCCTGACTTTC.

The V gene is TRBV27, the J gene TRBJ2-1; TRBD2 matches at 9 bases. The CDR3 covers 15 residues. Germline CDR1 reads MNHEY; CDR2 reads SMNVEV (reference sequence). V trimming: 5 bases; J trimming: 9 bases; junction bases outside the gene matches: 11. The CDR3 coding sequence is TGTGCCAGCAGTGCTAGCGGGGCCTCCAGGGGTGAGCAGTTCTTC. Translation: CASSASGASRGEQFF.

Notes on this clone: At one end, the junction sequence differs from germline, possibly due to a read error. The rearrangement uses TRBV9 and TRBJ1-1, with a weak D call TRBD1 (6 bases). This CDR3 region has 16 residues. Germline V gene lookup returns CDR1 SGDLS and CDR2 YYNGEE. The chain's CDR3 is CASSVGSTGRNAEAFF. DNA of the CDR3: TGTGCCAGCAGCGTGGGGTCGACAGGCAGGAACGCTGAAGCTTTCTTT. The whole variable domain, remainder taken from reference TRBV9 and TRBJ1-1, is DSGVTQTPKHLITATGQRVTLRCSPRSGDLSVYWYQQSLDQGLQFLIQYYNGEERAKGNILERFSAQQFPDLHSELNLSSLELGDSALYFCASSVGSTGRNAEAFFGQGTRLTVV.

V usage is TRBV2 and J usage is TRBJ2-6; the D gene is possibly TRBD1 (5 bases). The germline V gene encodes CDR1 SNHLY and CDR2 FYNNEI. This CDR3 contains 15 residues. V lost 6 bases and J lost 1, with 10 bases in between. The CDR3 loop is CASSQGPSGANVLTF. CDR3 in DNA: TGTGCCAGCAGCCAGGGTCCTTCTGGGGCCAACGTCCTGACTTTC.

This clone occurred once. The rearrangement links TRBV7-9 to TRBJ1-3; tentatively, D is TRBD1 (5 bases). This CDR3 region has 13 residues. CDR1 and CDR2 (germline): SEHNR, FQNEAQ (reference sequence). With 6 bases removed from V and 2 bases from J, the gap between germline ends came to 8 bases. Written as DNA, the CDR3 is TGTGCCAGCAGTCAGGGTGCTGGAAACACCATATATTTT. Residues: CASSQGAGNTIYF.

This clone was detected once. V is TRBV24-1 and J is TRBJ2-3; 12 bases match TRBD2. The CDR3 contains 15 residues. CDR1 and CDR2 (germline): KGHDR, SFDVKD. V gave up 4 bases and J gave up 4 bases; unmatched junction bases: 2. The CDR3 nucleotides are TGTGCCACCAGTGAAACTAGCGGGAGGCCAGATACGCAGTATTTT. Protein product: CATSETSGRPDTQYF.

The CDR3 nucleotides are TGTGCCAGTGGCAGGGCTTCCTACGAGCAGTACTTC. Translation gives CASGRASYEQYF. The chain recombines TRBV12-3 or TRBV12-4 with TRBJ2-7; D perhaps matches TRBD1 (5 bases). This CDR3 has 12 residues. Trimming took 9 bases from V and 1 from J, leaving 10 bases between them.

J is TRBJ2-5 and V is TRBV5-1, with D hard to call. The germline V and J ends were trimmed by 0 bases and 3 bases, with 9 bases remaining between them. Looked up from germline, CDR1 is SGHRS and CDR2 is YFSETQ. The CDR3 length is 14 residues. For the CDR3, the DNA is TGCGCCAGCAGCTTGGCGGGTGGAAAAGAGACCCAGTACTTC. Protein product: CASSLAGGKETQYF.

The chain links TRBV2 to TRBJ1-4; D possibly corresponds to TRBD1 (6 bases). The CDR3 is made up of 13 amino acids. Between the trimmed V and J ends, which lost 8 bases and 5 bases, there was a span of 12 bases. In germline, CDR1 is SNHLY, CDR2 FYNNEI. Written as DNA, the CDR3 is TGTGCCAGCGCAAGGGGGTCGAATGAAAAACTGTTTTTT. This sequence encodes CASARGSNEKLFF.

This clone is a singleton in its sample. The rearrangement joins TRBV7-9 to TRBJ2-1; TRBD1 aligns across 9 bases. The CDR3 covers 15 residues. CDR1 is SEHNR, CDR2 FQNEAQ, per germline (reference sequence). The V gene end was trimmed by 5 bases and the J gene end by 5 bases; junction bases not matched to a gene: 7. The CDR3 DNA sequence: TGTGCCAGCAGCCCCGGGACAGGGTATAACAATGAGCAGTTCTTC. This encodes CASSPGTGYNNEQFF.

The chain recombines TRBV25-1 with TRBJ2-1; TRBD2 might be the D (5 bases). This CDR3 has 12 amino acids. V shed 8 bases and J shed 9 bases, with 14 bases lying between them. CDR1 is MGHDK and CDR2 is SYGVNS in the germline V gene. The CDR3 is CASRWELGEQFF. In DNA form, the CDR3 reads TGTGCCAGCCGATGGGAGTTAGGTGAGCAGTTCTTC.

CDR3: CASRMGASDTIYF. In DNA, the CDR3 is TGTGCCAGCAGAATGGGGGCGTCGGACACCATATATTTT. The rearrangement joins TRBV6-5 to TRBJ1-3; a weak D match, TRBD1 (6 bases). There are 13 residues in the CDR3. Germline CDR1 and CDR2: MNHEY and SVGAGI. Trimming shortened V by 6 bases and J by 8 bases, and 14 bases separated the two germline ends.

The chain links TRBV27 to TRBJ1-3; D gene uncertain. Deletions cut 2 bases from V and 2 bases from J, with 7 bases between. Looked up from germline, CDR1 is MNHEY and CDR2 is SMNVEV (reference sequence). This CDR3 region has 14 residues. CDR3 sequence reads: CASSLMGPGNTIYF. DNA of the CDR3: TGTGCCAGCAGTTTAATGGGCCCTGGAAACACCATATATTTT.

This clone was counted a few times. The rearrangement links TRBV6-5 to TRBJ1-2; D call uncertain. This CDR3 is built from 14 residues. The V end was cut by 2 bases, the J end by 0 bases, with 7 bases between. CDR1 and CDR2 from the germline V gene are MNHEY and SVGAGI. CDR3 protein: CASSYDPANYGYTF. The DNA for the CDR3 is TGTGCCAGCAGTTACGATCCAGCTAACTATGGCTACACCTTC.

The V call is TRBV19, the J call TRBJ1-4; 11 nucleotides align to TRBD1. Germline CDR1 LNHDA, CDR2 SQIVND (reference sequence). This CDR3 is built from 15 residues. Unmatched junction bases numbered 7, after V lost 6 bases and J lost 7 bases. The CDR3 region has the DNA TGTGCCAGTAGCCCCCAGGGGACAGGGGGTGAAAAACTGTTTTTT. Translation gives CASSPQGTGGEKLFF.